The clone carrying this TCR beta chain occurred once. The same CDR3 arises from other DNA sequences in this sample as well. These data are taken from a study of blood T cell repertoires in COVID-19. The age range of participants was about 18 to 90 years, with residence in about two dozen US areas. Cohort placement rested on clinical history that participants reported themselves. Two consecutive negative NP/OP PCR tests, clearance, or resolved symptoms defined Cohort 3 recovery. Source study methods: Reference gene primer amplification in the assay estimated nucleated cell counts. TCRdb's table, derived via immunoSEQ multiplex PCR, lists solely in-frame clones and lacks some. V and J calls and clone size are as listed in that table; D and trimming were resolved from the DNA. Of around 500,000 clones in the sample, approximately 91% were seen once. The source is a woman in her fifties or sixties who had recovered from COVID-19. Sequencing was performed on PBMCs or T cells enriched from blood (not recorded which).

In nucleotides, the CDR3 is TGTGCCAGCAGCTTAGGAACAGGAAACTATGGCTACACCTTC. Translation gives CASSLGTGNYGYTF. The chain combines TRBV7-8 with TRBJ1-2; perhaps TRBD1 as D (5 bases). The V gene lost 1 base and the J gene lost 2 bases, with 8 bases spanning the gap. In germline, CDR1 is SGHVS, CDR2 FQNEAQ. The CDR3 is 14 amino acids.